This TCR beta chain originates from a study of blood T cell repertoires in COVID-19 (dated by TCRdb to 2018 to 2021). At the level of the whole study: Samples from collaborators originated in the United States, Italy and Spain and spanned both the acute and convalescent phases of COVID-19. The prospective study material was composed of cDNA or gDNA derived from T cells, B-cell-depleted T cells, or PBMCs. Subjects who had been exposed to COVID-19, were actively infected with it, or had recovered from it provided the deeply sampled blood TCRbeta repertoires that made up the dataset. The repertoires were released in a freely available public database meant as a resource for research on the immune response to SARS-CoV-2. Samples were obtained from the ongoing ImmuneRACE study (first 160 participants) and from approximately 1,200 subjects provided by 6 global collaborators. The sample metadata nearly always contained a de-identified subject ID, COVID-19 status, age in years and sex. Where HLA class I and class II types were available, the types were taken from metadata supplied by the sample provider, not from assay-based typing.

From a lookup of the germline V gene, CDR1 and CDR2 are MGHRA and YSYEKL. The CDR3 measures 17 amino acids from cysteine to phenylalanine. The entry retains the CDR3 DNA only, 51 bases that are in frame from base 1. At the junction V is shortened by 4 bases and J by 7 bases, with 23 bases in between. Collaborating institutions collected whole blood in K2EDTA tubes following their own protocols. Collaborator samples were shipped for TCRbeta analysis as frozen whole blood, isolated PBMCs, or DNA extracted from either sample type. TCRbeta CDR3 regions were amplified from genomic DNA using the immunoSEQ Assay, a bias-controlled multiplex PCR. Per the original workflow: Nucleated cell counts per sample were estimated from amplification of reference gene primers within the assay. Sequence reads were collapsed and filtered to measure the absolute abundance of every unique TCRbeta CDR3 rearrangement. For each sample, productive Simpson clonality was calculated by taking the square root of Simpson's diversity index across productive rearrangements. What TCRdb holds here is the immuneACCESS table cut down to in-frame rearrangements. Part of the clones is not present; checked against another copy, under half of the missing clones reflect an unresolved V gene, and the others are unexplained. Clone size and the V and J calls come from that table; the DNA yielded D and trimming. The sample includes under 200,000 clones, with under 85% observed a single time. Jointly, the top ten make up around 9.5% of the sample.

On this clone itself: The clone's antigen remains unknown. No base qualities exist here, and no much larger clone lies one base off it.

Overall study results and their limits: The amount of clinical and demographic metadata varied by source and participant and was provided uncurated.

The receptor's source is an elderly woman with acute or convalescent COVID-19. Material: peripheral blood. This chain is built from TRBV4-1 and TRBJ1-5; 5 matching bases give a weak D call of TRBD1. The CDR3 has the sequence CASSPHPGLQPGQPQHF. DNA sequence: TGCGCCAGCAGCCCACATCCGGGACTCCAACCGGGGCAGCCCCAGCATTTT.